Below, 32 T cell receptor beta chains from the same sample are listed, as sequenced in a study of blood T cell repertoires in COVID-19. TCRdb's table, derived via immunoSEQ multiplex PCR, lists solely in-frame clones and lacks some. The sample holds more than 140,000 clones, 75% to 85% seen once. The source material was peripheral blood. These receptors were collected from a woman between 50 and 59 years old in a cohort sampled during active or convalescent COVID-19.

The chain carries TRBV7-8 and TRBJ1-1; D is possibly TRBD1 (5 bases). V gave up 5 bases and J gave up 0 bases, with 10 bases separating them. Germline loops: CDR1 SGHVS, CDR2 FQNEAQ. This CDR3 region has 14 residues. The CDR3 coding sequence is TGTGCCAGCAGCGCCGACAGCATGAACACTGAAGCTTTCTTT. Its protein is CASSADSMNTEAFF.

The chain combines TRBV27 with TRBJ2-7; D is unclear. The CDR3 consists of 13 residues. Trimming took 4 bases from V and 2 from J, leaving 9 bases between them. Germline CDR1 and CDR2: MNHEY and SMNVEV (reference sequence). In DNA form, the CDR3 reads TGTGCCAGCAGTTCTTCCTACCCCTACGAGCAGTACTTC. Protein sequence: CASSSSYPYEQYF.

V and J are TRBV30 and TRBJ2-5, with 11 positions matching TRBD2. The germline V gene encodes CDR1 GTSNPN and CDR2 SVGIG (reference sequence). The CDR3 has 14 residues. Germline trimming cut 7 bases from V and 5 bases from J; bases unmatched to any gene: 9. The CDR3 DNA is TGTGCCTTGGAACTAGCGGGGGCCAGGGAGACCCAGTACTTC. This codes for CALELAGARETQYF.

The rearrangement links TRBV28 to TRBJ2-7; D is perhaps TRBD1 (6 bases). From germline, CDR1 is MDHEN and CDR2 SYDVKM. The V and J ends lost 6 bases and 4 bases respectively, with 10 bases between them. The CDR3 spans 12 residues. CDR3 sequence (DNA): TGTGCCAGCAGCCTTCAGGGGTACGAGCAGTACTTC. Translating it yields CASSLQGYEQYF.

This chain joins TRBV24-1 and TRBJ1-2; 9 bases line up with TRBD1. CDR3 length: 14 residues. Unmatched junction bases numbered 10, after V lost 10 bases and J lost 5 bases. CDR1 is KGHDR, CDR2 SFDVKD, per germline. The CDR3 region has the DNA TGTGCCACGAGAGGGACAGGGCAACTATATGGCTACACCTTC. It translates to CATRGTGQLYGYTF.

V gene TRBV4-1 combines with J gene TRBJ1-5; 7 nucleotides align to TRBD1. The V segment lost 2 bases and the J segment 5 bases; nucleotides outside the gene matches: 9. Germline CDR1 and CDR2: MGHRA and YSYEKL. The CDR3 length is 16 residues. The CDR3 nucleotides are TGCGCCAGCAGCCAAAGTCCAGCAGGGGGTGATCAGCCCCAGCATTTT. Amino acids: CASSQSPAGGDQPQHF.

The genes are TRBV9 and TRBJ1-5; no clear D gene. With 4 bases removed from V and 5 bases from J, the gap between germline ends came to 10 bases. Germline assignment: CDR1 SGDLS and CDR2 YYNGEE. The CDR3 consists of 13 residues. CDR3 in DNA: TGTGCCAGCAGCCCAGATCGGGATCAGCCCCAGCATTTT. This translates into CASSPDRDQPQHF.

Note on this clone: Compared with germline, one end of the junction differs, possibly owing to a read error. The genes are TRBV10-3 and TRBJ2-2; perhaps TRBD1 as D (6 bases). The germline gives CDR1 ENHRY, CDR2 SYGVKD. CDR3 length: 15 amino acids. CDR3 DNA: TGTACCATCAACTACGGGACACCGAACACCGGGGAGCTGTTTTTT. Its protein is CTINYGTPNTGELFF.

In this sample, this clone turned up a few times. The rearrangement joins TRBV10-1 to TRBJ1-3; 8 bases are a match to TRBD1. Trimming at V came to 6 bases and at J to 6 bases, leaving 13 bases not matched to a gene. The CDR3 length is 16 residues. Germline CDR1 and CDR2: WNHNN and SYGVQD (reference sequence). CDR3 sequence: CASRSRAGGSKNTIYF. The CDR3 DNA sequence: TGCGCCAGCAGATCGAGAGCAGGGGGCAGTAAAAACACCATATATTTT.

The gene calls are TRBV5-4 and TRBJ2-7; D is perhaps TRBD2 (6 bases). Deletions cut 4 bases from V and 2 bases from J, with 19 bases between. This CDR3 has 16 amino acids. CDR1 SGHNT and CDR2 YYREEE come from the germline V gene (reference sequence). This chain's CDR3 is CASSPYGTRAPYEQYF. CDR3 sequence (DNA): TGTGCCAGCAGCCCTTATGGGACTCGAGCCCCCTACGAGCAGTACTTC.

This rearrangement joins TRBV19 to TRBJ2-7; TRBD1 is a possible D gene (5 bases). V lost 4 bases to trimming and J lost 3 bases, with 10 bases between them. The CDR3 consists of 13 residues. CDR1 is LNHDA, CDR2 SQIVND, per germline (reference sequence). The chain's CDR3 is CASSTQGLYEQYF. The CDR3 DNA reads TGTGCCAGTAGTACCCAGGGCCTCTACGAGCAGTACTTC.

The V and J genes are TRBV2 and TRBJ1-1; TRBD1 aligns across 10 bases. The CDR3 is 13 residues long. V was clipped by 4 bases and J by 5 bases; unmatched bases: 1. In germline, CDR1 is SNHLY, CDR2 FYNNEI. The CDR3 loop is CASSGDRGTEAFF. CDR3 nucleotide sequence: TGTGCCAGCAGTGGGGACAGGGGTACTGAAGCTTTCTTT.

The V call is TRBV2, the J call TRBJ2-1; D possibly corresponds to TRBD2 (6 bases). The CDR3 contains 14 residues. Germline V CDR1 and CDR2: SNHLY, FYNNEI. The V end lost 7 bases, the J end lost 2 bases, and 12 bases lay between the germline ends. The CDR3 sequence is CASMRDFPYNEQFF. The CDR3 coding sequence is TGTGCCAGCATGAGGGACTTCCCCTACAATGAGCAGTTCTTC.

The CDR3 region has the DNA TGTGCCAGCAGCTTAGGAAGCCCGGGGGACGAGCAGTACTTC. The encoded protein is CASSLGSPGDEQYF. This chain uses TRBV7-9 with TRBJ2-7, with TRBD2 as a possible D gene (6 bases). Germline CDR1 SEHNR, CDR2 FQNEAQ (reference sequence). CDR3 size: 14 residues. V was clipped by 1 base and J by 5 bases, with 12 bases between them. Filled out from reference TRBV7-9 and TRBJ2-7, the complete variable domain reads DTGVSQNPRHKITKRGQNVTFRCDPISEHNRLYWYRQTLGQGPEFLTYFQNEAQLEKSRLLSDRFSAERPKGSFSTLEIQRTEQGDSAMYLCASSLGSPGDEQYFGPGTRLTVT.

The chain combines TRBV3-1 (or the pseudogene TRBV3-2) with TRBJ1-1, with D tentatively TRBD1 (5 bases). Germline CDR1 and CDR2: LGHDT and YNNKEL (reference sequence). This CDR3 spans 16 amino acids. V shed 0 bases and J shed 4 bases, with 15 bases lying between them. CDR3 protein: CASSQEGSGLSTEAFF. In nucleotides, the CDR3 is TGTGCCAGCAGCCAAGAGGGATCAGGGCTTTCCACTGAAGCTTTCTTT.

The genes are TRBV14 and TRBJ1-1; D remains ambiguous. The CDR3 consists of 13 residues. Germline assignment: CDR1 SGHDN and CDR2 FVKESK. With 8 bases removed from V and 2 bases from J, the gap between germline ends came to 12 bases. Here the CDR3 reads CASSTDGNTEAFF. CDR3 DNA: TGTGCCAGCTCTACAGACGGCAACACTGAAGCTTTCTTT.

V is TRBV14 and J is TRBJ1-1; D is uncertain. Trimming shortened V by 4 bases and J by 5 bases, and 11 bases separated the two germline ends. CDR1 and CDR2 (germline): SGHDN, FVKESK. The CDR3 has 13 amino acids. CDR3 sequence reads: CASSPDFGTEAFF. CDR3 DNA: TGTGCCAGCAGCCCGGATTTCGGGACTGAAGCTTTCTTT.

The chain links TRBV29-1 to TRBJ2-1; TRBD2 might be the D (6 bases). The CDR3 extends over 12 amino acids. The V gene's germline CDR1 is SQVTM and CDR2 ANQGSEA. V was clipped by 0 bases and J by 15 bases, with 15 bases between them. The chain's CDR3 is CSVEDLRRGRFF. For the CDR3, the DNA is TGCAGCGTTGAAGATCTTCGGCGGGGACGGTTCTTC.

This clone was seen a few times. CDR3 protein: CASSPASSGNTIYF. In nucleotides, the CDR3 is TGTGCCAGCAGCCCTGCGAGCTCTGGAAACACCATATATTTT. The rearrangement links TRBV3-1 (or the pseudogene TRBV3-2) to TRBJ1-3; no definite D call. Germline CDR1 is LGHDT and CDR2 is YNNKEL (reference sequence). The CDR3 extends over 14 amino acids. V shed 4 bases and J shed 0 bases, with 7 bases lying between them.

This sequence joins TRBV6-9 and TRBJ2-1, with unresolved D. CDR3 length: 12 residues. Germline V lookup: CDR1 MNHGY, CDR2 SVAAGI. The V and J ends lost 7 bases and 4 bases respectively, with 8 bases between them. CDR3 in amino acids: CASTTVYNEQFF. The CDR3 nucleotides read TGTGCCAGCACAACGGTATACAATGAGCAGTTCTTC.

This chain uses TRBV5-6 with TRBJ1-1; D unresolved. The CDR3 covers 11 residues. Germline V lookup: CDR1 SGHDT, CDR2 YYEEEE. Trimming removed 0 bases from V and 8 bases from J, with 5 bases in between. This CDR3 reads CASSLGQEAFF. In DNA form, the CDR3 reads TGTGCCAGCAGCTTGGGGCAAGAAGCTTTCTTT.

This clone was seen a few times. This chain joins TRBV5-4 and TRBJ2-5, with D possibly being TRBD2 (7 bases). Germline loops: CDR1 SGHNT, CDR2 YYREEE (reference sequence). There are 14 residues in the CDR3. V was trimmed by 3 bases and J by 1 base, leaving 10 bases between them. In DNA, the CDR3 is TGTGCCAGCAGCTCGGGGGGCTCCCAAGAGACCCAGTACTTC. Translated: CASSSGGSQETQYF. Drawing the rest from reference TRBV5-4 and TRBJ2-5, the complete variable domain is ETGVTQSPTHLIKTRGQQVTLRCSSQSGHNTVSWYQQALGQGPQFIFQYYREEENGRGNFPPRFSGLQFPNYSSELNVNALELDDSALYLCASSSGGSQETQYFGPGTRLLVL.

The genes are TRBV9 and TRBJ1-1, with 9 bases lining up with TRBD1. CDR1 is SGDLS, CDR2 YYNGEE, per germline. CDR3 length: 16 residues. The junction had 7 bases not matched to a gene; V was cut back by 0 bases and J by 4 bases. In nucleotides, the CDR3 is TGTGCCAGCAGCGTAGGGGACAGGGTTATAAGCACTGAAGCTTTCTTT. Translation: CASSVGDRVISTEAFF.

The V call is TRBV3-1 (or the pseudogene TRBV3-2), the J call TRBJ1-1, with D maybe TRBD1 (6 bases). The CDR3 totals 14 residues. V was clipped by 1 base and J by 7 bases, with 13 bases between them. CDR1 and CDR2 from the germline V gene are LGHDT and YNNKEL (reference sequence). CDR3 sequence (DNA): TGTGCCAGCAGCCAAGGTGCGGAACAGGGTGAAGCTTTCTTT. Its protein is CASSQGAEQGEAFF.

This CDR3 reads CASRYGQGRDQPQHF. CDR3 nucleotide sequence: TGTGCCAGCAGATACGGACAGGGCAGGGATCAGCCCCAGCATTTT. V gene TRBV28 combines with J gene TRBJ1-5; 8 bases line up with TRBD1. The J segment lost 5 bases and the V segment lost 6 bases, leaving 9 bases of the junction unmatched. CDR1 and CDR2 (germline): MDHEN, SYDVKM. The CDR3 has 15 amino acids.

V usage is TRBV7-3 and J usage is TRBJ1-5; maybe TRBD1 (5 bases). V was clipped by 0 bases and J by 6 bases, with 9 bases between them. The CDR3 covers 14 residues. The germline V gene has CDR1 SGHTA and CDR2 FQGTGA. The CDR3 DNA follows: TGTGCCAGCAGCTTAACGGGCGGGGGTCAGCCCCAGCATTTT. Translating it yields CASSLTGGGQPQHF.

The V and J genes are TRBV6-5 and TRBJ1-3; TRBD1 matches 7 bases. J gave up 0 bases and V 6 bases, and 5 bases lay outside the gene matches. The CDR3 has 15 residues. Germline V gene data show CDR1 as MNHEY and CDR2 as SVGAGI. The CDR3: CASSTGVLSGNTIYF. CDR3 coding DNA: TGTGCCAGCAGCACAGGGGTCCTCTCTGGAAACACCATATATTTT.

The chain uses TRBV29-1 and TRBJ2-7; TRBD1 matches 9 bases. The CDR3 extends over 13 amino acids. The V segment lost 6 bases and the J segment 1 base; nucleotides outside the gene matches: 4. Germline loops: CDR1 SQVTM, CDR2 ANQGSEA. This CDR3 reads CSVAGTGSYEQYF. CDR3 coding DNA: TGCAGCGTAGCCGGGACAGGGTCCTACGAGCAGTACTTC.

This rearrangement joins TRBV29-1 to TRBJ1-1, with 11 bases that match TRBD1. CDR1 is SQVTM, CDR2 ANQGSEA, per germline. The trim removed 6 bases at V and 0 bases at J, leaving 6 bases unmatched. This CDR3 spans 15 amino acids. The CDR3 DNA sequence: TGCAGCGTCGTGGGACAGGGGGGCATGAACACTGAAGCTTTCTTT. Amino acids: CSVVGQGGMNTEAFF. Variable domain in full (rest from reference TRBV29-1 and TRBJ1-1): SAVISQKPSRDICQRGTSLTIQCQVDSQVTMMFWYRQQPGQSLTLIATANQGSEATYESGFVIDKFPISRPNLTFSTLTVSNMSPEDSSIYLCSVVGQGGMNTEAFFGQGTRLTVV.

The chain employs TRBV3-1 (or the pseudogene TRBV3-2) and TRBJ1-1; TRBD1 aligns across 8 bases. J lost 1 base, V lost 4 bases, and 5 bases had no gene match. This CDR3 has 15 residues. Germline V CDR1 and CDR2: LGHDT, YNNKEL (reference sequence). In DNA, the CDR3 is TGTGCCAGCAGCCGAACCCAGGGGGCGAACACTGAAGCTTTCTTT. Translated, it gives CASSRTQGANTEAFF.

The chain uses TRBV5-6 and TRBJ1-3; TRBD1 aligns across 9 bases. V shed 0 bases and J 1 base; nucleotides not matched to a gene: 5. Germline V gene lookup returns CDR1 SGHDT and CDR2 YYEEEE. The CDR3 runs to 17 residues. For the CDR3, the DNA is TGTGCCAGCAGCTTGGGACAGGGGGGTCTTTCTGGAAACACCATATATTTT. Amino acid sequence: CASSLGQGGLSGNTIYF.

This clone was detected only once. The CDR3 loop reads CASSRSPGDQHGYTF. Here the CDR3 DNA reads TGTGCCAGCTCACGGTCTCCAGGGGACCAGCATGGCTACACCTTC. The chain couples TRBV18 to TRBJ1-2, with D perhaps TRBD1 (6 bases). Trimming took off 4 bases at V and 6 bases at J, with 18 bases between the two ends. The germline V gene has CDR1 KGHSH and CDR2 LQKENI. CDR3 length: 15 residues.